These 5 T cell receptor beta chains share one sample of origin, sequenced in a study of cytomegalovirus exposure and HLA in healthy donors. Method: immunoSEQ multiplex PCR; TCRdb's copy keeps in-frame clones and lacks some. The sample carries tens of thousands of clones, 90% to 95% recorded once. Material: PBMCs. The receptor set was obtained from a young woman in good health and CMV-seronegative.

This chain links TRBV27 with TRBJ2-3; the match to TRBD2 covers 11 bases. From germline, CDR1 is MNHEY and CDR2 SMNVEV (reference sequence). V was clipped by 5 bases and J by 6 bases; unmatched bases: 16. The CDR3 is 18 amino acids. The CDR3 is CASSPWTSGPSLGDTQYF. The CDR3 DNA sequence: TGTGCCAGCAGTCCATGGACTAGCGGGCCCAGTCTGGGGGATACGCAGTATTTT.

The gene calls are TRBV30 and TRBJ2-2; 8 nucleotides align to TRBD1. V trimming: 2 bases; J trimming: 10 bases; junction bases outside the gene matches: 6. Germline-derived CDR1 and CDR2 are GTSNPN and SVGIG (reference sequence). CDR3 size: 13 residues. CDR3 in amino acids: CAWSLGQAMELFF. DNA for the CDR3: TGTGCCTGGAGTCTGGGACAGGCTATGGAGCTGTTTTTT.

This rearrangement joins TRBV5-1 to TRBJ2-4; 8 positions agree with TRBD2. Germline V CDR1 and CDR2: SGHRS, YFSETQ. V shed 0 bases, J shed 9 bases, and the junction held 14 bases outside the gene matches. This CDR3 has 17 residues. The CDR3 DNA follows: TGCGCCAGCAGCTTGGCCGGCGGGGGGCGCGTTCTAGGCATTCAGTACTTC. Translating it yields CASSLAGGGRVLGIQYF.

The rearrangement links TRBV7-6 to TRBJ2-7; D ambiguous. The CDR3 is 13 residues long. The V gene lost 2 bases and the J gene lost 0 bases, with 5 bases spanning the gap. CDR1 SGHVS and CDR2 FNYEAQ come from the germline V gene. CDR3: CASSLMSSYEQYF. CDR3 sequence (DNA): TGTGCCAGCAGCTTAATGAGCTCCTACGAGCAGTACTTC.

This clone was observed a few times. The V gene is TRBV5-4, the J gene TRBJ1-2, with 8 bases that match TRBD1. Germline V lookup: CDR1 SGHNT, CDR2 YYREEE (reference sequence). The CDR3 has 14 residues. The J segment lost 6 bases and the V segment lost 1 base, leaving 5 bases of the junction unmatched. This CDR3 is CASSLIRQGNGYTF. The CDR3 DNA sequence: TGTGCCAGCAGCTTGATAAGACAGGGGAATGGCTACACCTTC. The variable domain in full, completed from reference TRBV5-4 and TRBJ1-2, reads ETGVTQSPTHLIKTRGQQVTLRCSSQSGHNTVSWYQQALGQGPQFIFQYYREEENGRGNFPPRFSGLQFPNYSSELNVNALELDDSALYLCASSLIRQGNGYTFGSGTRLTVV.